Reported below is one T cell receptor beta chain. What it binds is not known. V lost 2 bases and J lost 5; bases outside the gene matches: 3. The CDR3 length is 15 residues. Germline V gene lookup returns CDR1 SGHTA and CDR2 FQGTGA. The data are from a study of cytomegalovirus exposure and HLA in healthy donors. About the study: One earlier analysis, a look at approximately 180 million T cells, found some 100 million unique TCR beta sequences.

PCR employed 60 Vbeta and 13 Jbeta primers. Authors' methods: About 9.9 million shared chains were among some 80 million unique TCR beta chains counted in a later analysis. TCRdb's table, derived via immunoSEQ multiplex PCR, lists solely in-frame clones and lacks some. D and trimming come from the DNA, and the V and J calls and clone size come from that table. This table has roughly 69,000 clones, more than 60% appearing once. The study, taken as a whole, reports: 16,951 TCR beta sequences were associated with HLA alleles at 0.05 false discovery rate in a later analysis.

The chain has TRBV7-3 and TRBJ2-5, with TRBD2 matching over 12 bases. Sequencing input: PBMCs. The source of this sequence is a male donor in good health and CMV-seropositive. This CDR3 reads CASSLGLAGMETQYF. CDR3 sequence (DNA): TGTGCCAGCAGCTTAGGACTAGCGGGAATGGAGACCCAGTACTTC.